Following are 24 T cell receptor beta chains from one sample sequenced in a study of metastatic and nonmetastatic thyroid tumors. With MiXCR, TCRdb called clones anew from the PCR reads. Of about 39,000 clones detected, approximately 17% appear once; the ten largest clones hold 12% to 15%. Thyroid surgery was performed in patients who had received no treatment beforehand. The sequenced sample consisted of tumor tissue. The receptors were sampled from a female donor with papillary thyroid cancer or a benign thyroid nodule (not recorded which). Some clones in this sample may be carry-over from other donors' samples.

This clone rates as medium-sized. The chain joins TRBV6-2 or TRBV6-3 to TRBJ2-7; D is possibly TRBD2 (5 bases). Trimming removed 5 bases at V and 1 base at J, with 9 bases between. The CDR3 extends over 13 amino acids. The V gene's germline CDR1 is MNHEY and CDR2 SVGEGT. Here the CDR3 DNA reads TGTGCCAGCAGTCAGGACTCGTCCTACGAGCAGTACTTC. Translation: CASSQDSSYEQYF.

This clone was found many times. This chain links TRBV7-2 with TRBJ1-2, with D possibly TRBD1 on 5 matching bases. Germline CDR1 SGHTA, CDR2 FQGNSA. Trimming took 5 bases from V and 2 from J, leaving 12 bases between them. This CDR3 has 14 amino acids. DNA of the CDR3: TGTGCCAGCAGCCTTCGGGACCAAAACTATGGCTACACCTTC. Protein product: CASSLRDQNYGYTF.

This clone was detected many times. The V call is TRBV28, the J call TRBJ2-5; D is unresolved. CDR1 MDHEN and CDR2 SYDVKM come from the germline V gene. Between the trimmed V and J ends, which lost 5 bases and 0 bases, there was a span of 4 bases. This CDR3 region has 12 residues. CDR3 in DNA: TGTGCCAGCAGTGCAGACCAAGAGACCCAGTACTTC. Protein sequence: CASSADQETQYF.

To note about this clone: It may be a read error: a sequence one base away is much more abundant. The V call is TRBV29-1, the J call TRBJ2-6; D perhaps matches TRBD1 (5 bases). The CDR3 extends over 13 amino acids. The germline V gene has CDR1 SQVTM and CDR2 ANQGSEA. The CDR3 nucleotides are TGCAGCGTCGACAGCTCTGGGGCCAACGTCCTGAGTTTC. It specifies CSVDSSGANVLSF.

This clone was detected only a few times. The rearrangement links TRBV6-1 to TRBJ2-7, with TRBD1 as a possible D gene (5 bases). Germline CDR1 is MNHNS and CDR2 is SASEGT. CDR3 length: 14 amino acids. With 2 bases removed from V and 3 bases from J, the gap between germline ends came to 11 bases. The DNA for the CDR3 is TGTGCCAGCAGTGAAAGGGGTCCAAACTACGAGCAGTACTTC. This sequence encodes CASSERGPNYEQYF.

This clone has a count of ten or more. The chain combines TRBV30 with TRBJ2-1; D not certain. Germline V lookup: CDR1 GTSNPN, CDR2 SVGIG (reference sequence). The CDR3 covers 14 residues. The V end was cut by 2 bases, the J end by 4 bases, with 12 bases between. CDR3 nucleotides: TGTGCCTGGAGTCCAAACCCCTCGTACAATGAGCAGTTCTTC. This sequence encodes CAWSPNPSYNEQFF.

Many counts were recorded for this clone. The chain recombines TRBV7-3 with TRBJ2-5; 7 positions agree with TRBD2. V dropped 5 bases and J dropped 4; count of bases not matched to a gene: 7. Germline V gene lookup returns CDR1 SGHTA and CDR2 FQGTGA. There are 14 residues in the CDR3. This chain's CDR3 is CASSPLGGRETQYF. For the CDR3, the DNA is TGTGCCAGCAGCCCTCTTGGCGGGAGAGAGACCCAGTACTTC.

In this sample, this clone turned up many times. V is TRBV3-1 and J is TRBJ1-5, with 8 bases identical to TRBD1. V lost 5 bases to trimming and J lost 0 bases; unmatched junction nucleotides: 12. The germline V gene has CDR1 LGHDT and CDR2 YNNKEL (reference sequence). CDR3 length equals 18 residues. The CDR3, as DNA: TGTGCCAGCAGCGACCCGACAGGGGCTCCGGGTAGCAATCAGCCCCAGCATTTT. Translating it yields CASSDPTGAPGSNQPQHF.

This clone was counted ten times or more. V usage is TRBV7-3 and J usage is TRBJ2-1; D not resolved. The germline gives CDR1 SGHTA, CDR2 FQGTGA. V was shortened by 1 base and J by 8 bases, with 9 bases between the two germline ends. CDR3 length: 13 amino acids. The CDR3 bases are TGTGCCAGCAGCTTAATTTGGAGTGATGAGCAGTTCTTC. Its translation: CASSLIWSDEQFF.

This clone was counted at least ten times. This chain joins TRBV20-1 and TRBJ1-4, with unresolved D. This CDR3 contains 12 residues. CDR1 is DFQATT, CDR2 SNEGSKA, per germline (reference sequence). V lost 0 bases to trimming and J lost 8 bases, with 7 bases between them. As DNA, the CDR3 is TGCAGTGCTAGAGAACCGCCGGAAAAACTGTTTTTT. This translates into CSAREPPEKLFF.

Note on this clone: This may come from a read error, since a much larger clone is one base off. The gene calls are TRBV2 and TRBJ2-5; a possible D gene is TRBD2 (5 bases). Trimming cost V 8 bases and J 4 bases, with 14 bases left between them. Germline V gene data show CDR1 as SNHLY and CDR2 as FYNNEI. The CDR3 runs 13 residues. The CDR3: CASALAISETQYF. CDR3 bases: TGTGCCAGCGCGCTAGCTATATCAGAGACCCAGTACTTC.

In this sample, this clone turned up a few times. This may arise from a read error, as a much more abundant clone is one base away. The V gene is TRBV4-3, the J gene TRBJ1-2, with TRBD1 matching 8 bases. There are 15 residues in the CDR3. Germline V gene lookup returns CDR1 LGHNA and CDR2 YSLEER. The V gene end was trimmed by 1 base and the J gene end by 5 bases; junction bases not matched to a gene: 6. The CDR3 protein is CASSQGQGSFYGYTF. For the CDR3, the DNA is TGCGCCAGCAGCCAAGGACAGGGGTCTTTTTATGGCTACACCTTC.

The V gene is TRBV24-1, the J gene TRBJ2-1, with TRBD2 matching 8 bases. Germline CDR1 and CDR2: KGHDR and SFDVKD. This CDR3 contains 16 residues. V shed 7 bases and J 6 bases; nucleotides not matched to a gene: 13. The CDR3 DNA follows: TGTGCCACCAGAGACCCCGGACTAGCAGGAGGCAATGAGCAGTTCTTC. Its protein is CATRDPGLAGGNEQFF.

This clone was found a few times. For the CDR3, the DNA is TGTGCCGACCGGGACATGAAGGACTATGGCTACACCTTC. As protein: CADRDMKDYGYTF. This chain uses TRBV19 with TRBJ1-2; TRBD1 might be the D (6 bases). Germline values: CDR1 LNHDA, CDR2 SQIVND (reference sequence). This CDR3 comprises 13 residues. Trimming shortened V by 11 bases and J by 3 bases, and 16 bases separated the two germline ends.

Remarks on this clone: A read error may produce the germline difference seen at one junction end. The chain joins TRBV12-3 or TRBV12-4 to TRBJ2-2, with a possible D match to TRBD1 (6 bases). The CDR3 is made up of 17 amino acids. CDR3 residues: CASRAGSGTLHTVELFF. The CDR3 DNA sequence: TGTGCCAGCAGGGCCGGTTCCGGGACACTACACACCGTGGAGCTGTTTTTT.

This clone was recorded at least ten times. This chain joins TRBV30 and TRBJ2-3; the D gene is possibly TRBD2 (5 bases). CDR1 is GTSNPN and CDR2 is SVGIG in the germline V gene (reference sequence). Trimming took off 1 base at V and 4 bases at J, with 15 bases between the two ends. This CDR3 has 15 residues. CDR3 sequence (DNA): TGTGCCTGGAGTGGAGGGTCTTCAGTCGCAGATACGCAGTATTTT. Protein product: CAWSGGSSVADTQYF. Together with reference TRBV30 and TRBJ2-3, the CDR3 gives the full variable domain: SQTIHQWPATLVQPVGSPLSLECTVEGTSNPNLYWYRQAAGRGLQLLFYSVGIGQISSEVPQNLSASRPQDRQFILSSKKLLLSDSGFYLCAWSGGSSVADTQYFGPGTRLTVL.

This chain joins TRBV9 and TRBJ1-4, with 10 bases that match TRBD1. V trimming: 3 bases; J trimming: 7 bases; junction bases outside the gene matches: 6. Germline loops: CDR1 SGDLS, CDR2 YYNGEE. The CDR3 has 15 residues. The CDR3 protein is CASSAWTGGTEKLFF. CDR3 nucleotides: TGTGCCAGCAGCGCATGGACAGGGGGGACTGAAAAACTGTTTTTT.

This clone was recorded a few times. The chain has TRBV6-2 or TRBV6-3 and TRBJ1-1; tentatively, D is TRBD1 (6 bases). Trimming shortened V by 0 bases and J by 5 bases, and 13 bases separated the two germline ends. This CDR3 contains 15 residues. Germline CDR1 reads MNHEY; CDR2 reads SVGEGT. The CDR3 sequence is CASSYSTGTLTEAFF. CDR3 DNA sequence: TGTGCCAGCAGTTACTCTACAGGGACCCTTACTGAAGCTTTCTTT.

This clone was recorded at least ten times. The chain joins TRBV2 to TRBJ1-5, with 7 bases aligning to TRBD1. The CDR3 is 14 amino acids. The V segment lost 6 bases and the J segment 0 bases; nucleotides outside the gene matches: 2. Germline assignment: CDR1 SNHLY and CDR2 FYNNEI. This CDR3 is CASRGTVSNQPQHF. CDR3 nucleotides: TGTGCCAGCAGAGGGACAGTTAGCAATCAGCCCCAGCATTTT. Variable domain in full (rest from reference TRBV2 and TRBJ1-5): EPEVTQTPSHQVTQMGQEVILRCVPISNHLYFYWYRQILGQKVEFLVSFYNNEISEKSEIFDDQFSVERPDGSNFTLKIRSTKLEDSAMYFCASRGTVSNQPQHFGDGTRLSIL.

This clone has ten or more counts. This sequence joins TRBV3-1 and TRBJ2-3; tentative D call: TRBD2 (5 bases). V lost 1 base to trimming and J lost 1 base, with 18 bases between them. There are 18 residues in the CDR3. The germline gives CDR1 LGHDT, CDR2 YNNKEL (reference sequence). The CDR3 DNA reads as TGTGCCAGCAGCCAAGGAGAGTTCGGCGGGTGGGGCACAGATACGCAGTATTTT. This encodes CASSQGEFGGWGTDTQYF.

Of note for this clone: One end of the junction is discordant with germline, which a read error may explain. The chain carries TRBV6-6 and TRBJ2-3; a weak D match, TRBD2 (6 bases). The CDR3 is 17 amino acids. The germline V gene encodes CDR1 MNHNY and CDR2 SVGAGI (reference sequence). The CDR3 DNA is TGTTCCAGCAGCAACAAAGGGGACTGGAGTGGTGCAGATACGCAGTATTTT. It encodes CSSSNKGDWSGADTQYF.

This clone was seen at least ten times. The CDR3, as DNA: TGTGCCAGCAGGGACAGGGGGCTCACTGAAGCTTTCTTT. This codes for CASRDRGLTEAFF. The chain recombines TRBV27 with TRBJ1-1; 11 nucleotides agree with TRBD1. This CDR3 has 13 residues. The trim removed 6 bases at V and 4 bases at J, leaving 1 base unmatched. Germline V gives CDR1 MNHEY, CDR2 SMNVEV (reference sequence).

This clone has a count of ten or more. A read error is possible here, since a much larger clone lies one base away. The rearrangement links TRBV27 to TRBJ2-1; TRBD1 matches at 9 bases. Germline V lookup: CDR1 MNHEY, CDR2 SMNVEV (reference sequence). The CDR3 is made up of 15 amino acids. The CDR3 loop is CASSFSQGAYNEQLF. The CDR3 DNA follows: TGTGCCAGCAGTTTTTCACAGGGGGCCTACAATGAGCAGCTCTTC.

This clone was seen ten or more times. Within the sample, other DNA sequences also encode this same CDR3. V usage is TRBV12-3 or TRBV12-4 and J usage is TRBJ2-2, with D hard to call. The CDR3 is 12 residues long. Trimming left V 3 bases short and J 4 bases short, with 3 bases between. The CDR3 DNA reads TGTGCCAGCAGTTTCGGCACCGGGGAGCTGTTTTTT. This translates into CASSFGTGELFF.